Presented here are 25 T cell receptor beta chains from one specimen sequenced in a study of T cell changes during pregnancy in multiple sclerosis. The repertoire was sequenced with immunoSEQ multiplex PCR; TCRdb's copy has only in-frame clones and lacks some. The repertoire consists of tens of thousands of clones, with approximately 92% occurring once and the leading ten covering 2.5% to 3.5%. Source: peripheral blood, taken in the third trimester of pregnancy. The receptor source for this set is a female donor in good health, enrolled as a control in a pregnancy study.

The V gene is TRBV14, the J gene TRBJ2-3; 10 nucleotides align to TRBD2. Per germline, CDR1 SGHDN and CDR2 FVKESK. The CDR3 is 17 amino acids. Unmatched junction bases numbered 7, after V lost 0 bases and J lost 4 bases. DNA of the CDR3: TGTGCCAGCAGCCAAGATGAGGGAACTAGCGGGGCAGATACGCAGTATTTT. It specifies CASSQDEGTSGADTQYF.

The V gene is TRBV7-3, the J gene TRBJ2-5; weak D call: TRBD1 (5 bases). Per germline, CDR1 SGHTA and CDR2 FQGTGA. V was cut by 6 bases and J by 7 bases, with 15 bases left in between. This CDR3 spans 13 amino acids. CDR3 region: CASRSSEGATQYF. In DNA form, the CDR3 reads TGTGCCAGCAGGTCCTCGGAAGGGGCGACCCAGTACTTC.

The chain is built from TRBV5-3 and TRBJ1-1; a weak D match, TRBD1 (6 bases). TRBV5-3 is an ORF; its function is uncertain. Trimming cost V 0 bases and J 1 base, with 13 bases left between them. The CDR3 is 16 residues long. CDR3 region: CARSLGGQGWNTEAFF. In DNA form, the CDR3 reads TGTGCCAGAAGCTTGGGTGGCCAGGGGTGGAACACTGAAGCTTTCTTT.

The chain recombines TRBV2 with TRBJ1-5, with D unresolved. From germline, CDR1 is SNHLY and CDR2 FYNNEI. V gave up 4 bases and J gave up 4 bases, with 11 bases separating them. The CDR3 spans 14 residues. In DNA form, the CDR3 reads TGTGCCAGCAGTGTTTACAGTGGGAATCAGCCCCAGCATTTT. Residues: CASSVYSGNQPQHF.

The chain has TRBV27 and TRBJ1-1; TRBD1 aligns across 8 bases. Trimming took 6 bases from V and 4 from J; bases not matched to a gene: 7. CDR1 MNHEY and CDR2 SMNVEV come from the germline V gene (reference sequence). The CDR3 loop spans 14 amino acids. The CDR3 sequence: CASRKQGEGTEAFF. CDR3 nucleotides: TGTGCCAGCAGGAAACAGGGGGAGGGCACTGAAGCTTTCTTT.

V usage is TRBV6-4 and J usage is TRBJ2-3; TRBD2 matches at 7 bases. This CDR3 contains 15 residues. Germline CDR1 reads MRHNA; CDR2 reads SNTAGT. The J segment lost 4 bases and the V segment lost 3 bases, leaving 7 bases of the junction unmatched. CDR3 coding DNA: TGTGCCAGCAGTGAAGGAGGCGGGAGCGCAGATACGCAGTATTTT. Amino acids: CASSEGGGSADTQYF.

V usage is TRBV6-1 and J usage is TRBJ2-6; D is uncertain. This CDR3 contains 15 residues. V was clipped by 3 bases and J by 4 bases, with 10 bases between them. The germline V gene encodes CDR1 MNHNS and CDR2 SASEGT. The CDR3 reads CASSDDATGANVLTF. DNA of the CDR3: TGTGCCAGCAGTGATGATGCTACCGGGGCCAACGTCCTGACTTTC.

The CDR3: CASRSEGADNEKLFF. The CDR3 DNA is TGTGCCAGCAGGTCGGAGGGAGCTGATAATGAAAAACTGTTTTTT. This sequence joins TRBV5-6 and TRBJ1-4, with unresolved D. Per germline, CDR1 SGHDT and CDR2 YYEEEE. The CDR3 spans 15 residues. V lost 5 bases and J lost 4, with 15 bases in between. Filled out from reference TRBV5-6 and TRBJ1-4, the complete variable domain reads DAGVTQSPTHLIKTRGQQVTLRCSPKSGHDTVSWYQQALGQGPQFIFQYYEEEERQRGNFPDRFSGHQFPNYSSELNVNALLLGDSALYLCASRSEGADNEKLFFGSGTQLSVL.

The gene calls are TRBV10-2 and TRBJ1-1, with TRBD1 identical over 7 bases. Per the germline V gene, CDR1 is WSHSY and CDR2 is SAAADI. The CDR3 totals 16 residues. The trim removed 6 bases at V and 0 bases at J, leaving 10 bases unmatched. The CDR3 DNA reads as TGCGCCAGCAGAGATACCGGGACAGCTATGAACACTGAAGCTTTCTTT. Protein sequence: CASRDTGTAMNTEAFF.

The chain employs TRBV19 and TRBJ2-5; D is unclear. V was trimmed by 1 base and J by 4 bases, leaving 7 bases between them. There are 13 residues in the CDR3. Germline CDR1 is LNHDA and CDR2 is SQIVND (reference sequence). CDR3 sequence reads: CASSIVLLETQYF. The CDR3 DNA follows: TGTGCCAGTAGTATAGTACTTTTAGAGACCCAGTACTTC. Full variable domain (rest looked up from reference TRBV19 and TRBJ2-5): DGGITQSPKYLFRKEGQNVTLSCEQNLNHDAMYWYRQDPGQGLRLIYYSQIVNDFQKGDIAEGYSVSREKKESFPLTVTSAQKNPTAFYLCASSIVLLETQYFGPGTRLLVL.

The chain joins TRBV5-1 to TRBJ2-2, with TRBD2 identical over 11 bases. Trimming took 4 bases from V and 3 from J; bases not matched to a gene: 5. This CDR3 region has 16 residues. CDR1 and CDR2 from the germline V gene are SGHRS and YFSETQ. The chain's CDR3 is CASSTSGRQDTGELFF. The CDR3 DNA reads as TGCGCCAGCAGCACTAGCGGGAGACAGGACACCGGGGAGCTGTTTTTT.

J is TRBJ1-4 and V is TRBV29-1, with 9 bases matching TRBD1. Germline values: CDR1 SQVTM, CDR2 ANQGSEA. J was trimmed by 6 bases and V by 4 bases; bases with no gene match: 3. CDR3 length equals 13 residues. The CDR3 nucleotides are TGCAGCGTTGGAGGGACAGGGCATGAAAAACTGTTTTTT. It translates to CSVGGTGHEKLFF.

The genes are TRBV6-1 and TRBJ2-6; perhaps TRBD1 as D (6 bases). Germline CDR1 is MNHNS and CDR2 is SASEGT. CDR3 size: 18 residues. V dropped 3 bases and J dropped 0 bases, with 15 bases sitting between them. CDR3 sequence: CASSDPGQRGSGANVLTF. The CDR3 region has the DNA TGTGCCAGCAGTGATCCTGGACAGCGAGGCTCTGGGGCCAACGTCCTGACTTTC.

The rearrangement uses TRBV6-5 and TRBJ2-7; tentatively, D is TRBD1 (5 bases). This CDR3 has 13 residues. Germline loops: CDR1 MNHEY, CDR2 SVGAGI. Trimming pared 3 bases from V and 7 bases from J, leaving 13 bases between. CDR3 in amino acids: CASSYRFPGEQYF. The CDR3 region has the DNA TGTGCCAGCAGTTATAGGTTCCCAGGGGAGCAGTACTTC.

The J gene is TRBJ1-1, the V gene TRBV11-2, with D possibly TRBD1 on 5 matching bases. This CDR3 region has 14 residues. The ends were cut back, 4 bases at V and 1 base at J, with 10 bases in the middle. The germline V gene encodes CDR1 SGHAT and CDR2 FQNNGV. CDR3 DNA sequence: TGTGCCAGCAGCTCCCAGGGAAAGAACACTGAAGCTTTCTTT. This gives the protein CASSSQGKNTEAFF.

The rearrangement uses TRBV9 and TRBJ1-1; D uncertain. The V gene's germline CDR1 is SGDLS and CDR2 YYNGEE. This CDR3 is 15 amino acids long. Trimming removed 3 bases at V and 5 bases at J, with 17 bases between. The CDR3 loop is CASSDAGGVRTEAFF. The CDR3 DNA follows: TGTGCCAGCAGCGACGCCGGCGGGGTACGTACTGAAGCTTTCTTT.

The chain couples TRBV2 to TRBJ1-1; tentatively, D is TRBD1 (5 bases). The V gene's germline CDR1 is SNHLY and CDR2 FYNNEI. V lost 7 bases, J lost 2 bases, and 11 bases lay in between. This CDR3 is 13 amino acids long. The CDR3 region has the DNA TGTGCCAGCAATCCGGGACTAAACACTGAAGCTTTCTTT. It yields the protein CASNPGLNTEAFF.

The rearrangement links TRBV5-1 to TRBJ2-7; 7 bases match TRBD1. Germline loops: CDR1 SGHRS, CDR2 YFSETQ. This CDR3 contains 18 residues. V shed 4 bases, J shed 2 bases, and the junction held 18 bases outside the gene matches. This CDR3 is CASSPEVLGQLYTYEQYF. CDR3 DNA sequence: TGCGCCAGCAGCCCCGAGGTGTTGGGACAGCTCTACACCTACGAGCAGTACTTC. Full variable domain (remainder filled in from reference TRBV5-1 and TRBJ2-7): KAGVTQTPRYLIKTRGQQVTLSCSPISGHRSVSWYQQTPGQGLQFLFEYFSETQRNKGNFPGRFSGRQFSNSRSEMNVSTLELGDSALYLCASSPEVLGQLYTYEQYFGPGTRLTVT.

This rearrangement joins TRBV28 to TRBJ1-1, with 7 bases fitting TRBD1. The V gene end was trimmed by 5 bases and the J gene end by 8 bases; junction bases not matched to a gene: 8. This CDR3 has 13 residues. Per the germline V gene, CDR1 is MDHEN and CDR2 is SYDVKM. CDR3: CASSLLTGSEAFF. The CDR3 coding sequence is TGTGCCAGCAGTCTACTGACAGGGTCAGAAGCTTTCTTT.

This chain links TRBV6-7 with TRBJ2-7; no reliable D call. TRBV6-7 is marked as an open reading frame, function uncertain. Trimming cost V 10 bases and J 1 base, with 11 bases left between them. This CDR3 is 12 amino acids long. As DNA, the CDR3 is TGTGCCATCTGTAGCTGGTCCTACGAGCAGTACTTC. Protein product: CAICSWSYEQYF.

This sequence joins TRBV9 and TRBJ2-1; 9 positions agree with TRBD2. Trimming at V came to 0 bases and at J to 1 base, leaving 5 bases not matched to a gene. The germline CDR1 and CDR2 sequences are SGDLS and YYNGEE. This CDR3 comprises 17 residues. Written as DNA, the CDR3 is TGTGCCAGCAGCGTAGGCTGGAGCGGGAGGTCCTACAATGAGCAGTTCTTC. Translated: CASSVGWSGRSYNEQFF.

The rearrangement uses TRBV19 and TRBJ1-2; D gene unclear. The CDR3 runs 13 residues. The germline V gene encodes CDR1 LNHDA and CDR2 SQIVND (reference sequence). The V gene lost 3 bases and the J gene lost 3 bases, with 8 bases spanning the gap. CDR3 region: CASSIPGYYGYTF. DNA for the CDR3: TGTGCCAGTAGTATTCCCGGTTACTATGGCTACACCTTC.

This clone was found once. The chain is built from TRBV5-8 and TRBJ1-1; tentatively, D is TRBD1 (6 bases). Looked up from germline, CDR1 is SGHTS and CDR2 is YDEGEE. V lost 1 base to trimming and J lost 3 bases, with 10 bases between them. The CDR3 is made up of 14 amino acids. CDR3 region: CASSLTGMYTEAFF. CDR3 in DNA: TGTGCCAGCAGCTTGACAGGGATGTACACTGAAGCTTTCTTT.

The chain combines TRBV28 with TRBJ2-7; perhaps TRBD1 as D (5 bases). This CDR3 contains 12 residues. V dropped 6 bases and J dropped 6 bases, with 12 bases sitting between them. The germline gives CDR1 MDHEN, CDR2 SYDVKM. The CDR3 spells CASRDRGAEQYF. The CDR3 DNA reads as TGTGCCAGCAGGGATAGGGGCGCCGAGCAGTACTTC.

The V call is TRBV11-2, the J call TRBJ1-6; D is perhaps TRBD1 (6 bases). Looked up from germline, CDR1 is SGHAT and CDR2 is FQNNGV. The ends were cut back, 6 bases at V and 0 bases at J, with 12 bases in the middle. This CDR3 comprises 16 residues. DNA for the CDR3: TGTGCCAGCAGGGGAACAGGGAGCTCCTATAATTCACCCCTCCACTTT. Its protein is CASRGTGSSYNSPLHF. The full variable domain, rest sourced from reference TRBV11-2 and TRBJ1-6, is EAGVAQSPRYKIIEKRQSVAFWCNPISGHATLYWYQQILGQGPKLLIQFQNNGVVDDSQLPKDRFSAERLKGVDSTLKIQPAKLEDSAVYLCASRGTGSSYNSPLHFGNGTRLTVT.